This T cell receptor beta chain was recovered during a study of HIV-infected patients and healthy controls (dated by TCRdb to the mid-2010s). At the level of the whole study: After three months of therapy, CD4 counts in about 85% of the 16 patients increased to a modest but significant degree while remaining below normal ranges. No consistent shift in CD8 counts was seen during early therapy, whereas a slight rise was seen in the CD4:CD8 ratio. An undetectable viral load was attained by 11 of 16 patients by the second bleed and by all patients after a further year of therapy. Patients lacked overall T-cell lymphocytopenia, and total CDR3 counts per chain did not differ significantly from controls. The question the study tested was whether immune perturbation and reconstitution could be captured by deep TCR repertoire sequencing of small blood samples from HIV patients. General findings and caveats noted by the study authors: The study did not determine donor HLA types. Alpha-beta chain pairing was not determined in the samples. The observed differences in diversity were not explained by the slight differences in age and sex profiles between the study cohorts. Significantly different mean usage between HIV-infected patients and controls was observed for eight alpha and eight beta V genes. Compared with untreated HIV+ repertoires, healthy control repertoires had roughly threefold more distinct CDR3s and a higher Shannon diversity. Most CMV-associated CDR3s became more frequent during therapy, although their change was not significant, whereas HIV-associated CDR3s showed a significant decrease in frequency. Sequencing depth was restricted by the use of whole blood, which also prevented the dynamics of distinct T-cell subpopulations from being separated. MAIT cell alpha-chain CDR3s were present at high frequency in healthy controls but severely depleted in HIV+ repertoires. In HIV-infected patients, the apparent post-therapy recovery of the Gini index was not replicated in size-matched repertoire data. Processing was restricted to sixteen HIV-infected individuals, which the authors judged to be a major constraint on the generalizability of the findings. Healthy controls shared more CDR3s between individuals than HIV+ patients, by Jaccard index and by count of highly shared sequences. HIV-infected repertoires showed significantly elevated mean Gini indices relative to controls, which possibly reflects oligoclonality. Unequal numbers of distinct sequences between patients and controls complicated comparisons, and size-matching overweighted rare events from HIV-infected data.

400 to 650 ng RNA was reverse transcribed with SuperScript III using primers against the alpha and beta constant regions. Separate libraries for the alpha and beta chains were generated through chain-specific third strand synthesis that incorporated multiplexing indices. The protocol used a single primer pair to amplify all rearrangements within a chain, which avoided primer bias, and attached molecular barcodes to each cDNA molecule. The SP2 sequencing primer site and a random hexamer were carried on a 5' RACE adapter, to which purified cDNA was joined by T4 RNA Ligase 1. The authors primed second strand synthesis from the SP2 site with Phusion polymerase and used slow temperature ramps to favor optimal annealing. Each molecule's 12-nucleotide barcode consisted of two random hexamer sequences, both added before amplification and joined together. A short first PCR added P5 and P7 adapter elements plus a second index, followed by a 23-cycle amplification PCR with P5s and P7 primers. A total of 25 to 30 PCR cycles were applied to the libraries, which were quantified on a Qubit, sized on a Bioanalyzer, and diluted to 4 nM. Normalized libraries were sequenced on an Illumina MiSeq with 2 x 250 paired-end kits. Reverse transcription reactions underwent purification over MinElute columns, with elution into around 9.9 ul Tris-Cl. A 1:1 ratio of AMPure XP beads was used to clean the adapter ligations after they had run for about 21 hours at 16 degrees C. Turning to the authors' computational methods: Demultiplexed FASTQ files were processed with a modified Decombinator that output V, J, insert and barcode information. Sequences that shared a barcode but differed from the dominant sequence were discarded as errors, and original cDNA molecules were estimated by counting barcodes clustered at Levenshtein distance 3. The R packages ineq, vegan, igraph and RCytoscape were used for downstream analyses, with IMGT nomenclature and CDR3 definitions applied. To avoid skew from clonal expansion, each TCR was counted once, and V gene usage was computed over distinct sequences. Within a donor, similarity networks joined unique CDR3 amino acid sequences in every case where two of them were separated by a single Levenshtein edit. The authors compiled published HIV-specific CDR3s (approximately 86 alpha, approximately 700 beta) and CMV-specific CDR3s (about 14 alpha, roughly 250 beta) and searched for them in the repertoires. Random subsampling to size-matched repertoires demonstrated that the decreased diversity in patients did not result from their lower sequence numbers. TCRdb took the public reads, trimmed them with fastp at Q25, ran MiXCR for clone calling and kept in-frame beta chains. Rows matching on CDR3 protein sequence are summarized as one entry with the most common DNA and genes. The V and J calls, along with clone size, are taken from TCRdb and not from the paper's own processing. The sample table shows about 5,000 distinct CDR3 sequences, and about 7.7% are seen once. The top ten constitute 15% to 20% of the sample.

This clonotype is medium-sized (0.01 to 0.1%). Its antigen remains unidentified. Within one base of it there is no much larger clone, and no base qualities were kept. Whole blood was used without cell fractionation, so the repertoire reflected all unsorted peripheral T cells. For RNA extraction, around 2.5 ml of peripheral blood was drawn into Tempus tubes. The first sixteen eligible patients were processed from the enrolled HIV-infected adults, who had not yet received antiretroviral therapy and were about to begin treatment. Enrollment excluded patients who had febrile or AIDS-related illness, tumors, hepatitis B or C coinfection, immunomodulatory therapy, recent vaccination or treatment interruptions. Residual genomic DNA was removed with the TURBO-DNase kit and globin mRNA was depleted with GLOBINclear. Pretreatment blood from HIV-infected patients was collected just before antiretroviral therapy was started.

The sequencing used blood, collected before antiretroviral therapy. This TCR derives from an adult with HIV infection.

The DNA sequence follows: TGTGCCAGCAGCCAAGGGGGCGGCAATCAGCCCCAGCATTTT. Translation gives CASSQGGGNQPQHF. Recombination linked TRBV7-9 to TRBJ1-5; 7 of the junction bases match TRBD1. The junction shows trimming of 5 bases on V and 2 bases on J, and the gene matches do not reach 3 bases of it. CDR1 and CDR2, per the germline V gene (reference sequence), are SEHNR and FQNEAQ. The CDR3 runs 14 residues from the cysteine to the phenylalanine. Of the read, only the CDR3 DNA is kept; its 42 bases are in frame from base 1. The reference TRBV7-9 and TRBJ1-5 proteins fill in what lies around the CDR3, so the full variable domain reads DTGVSQNPRHKITKRGQNVTFRCDPISEHNRLYWYRQTLGQGPEFLTYFQNEAQLEKSRLLSDRFSAERPKGSFSTLEIQRTEQGDSAMYLCASSQGGGNQPQHFGDGTRLSIL.